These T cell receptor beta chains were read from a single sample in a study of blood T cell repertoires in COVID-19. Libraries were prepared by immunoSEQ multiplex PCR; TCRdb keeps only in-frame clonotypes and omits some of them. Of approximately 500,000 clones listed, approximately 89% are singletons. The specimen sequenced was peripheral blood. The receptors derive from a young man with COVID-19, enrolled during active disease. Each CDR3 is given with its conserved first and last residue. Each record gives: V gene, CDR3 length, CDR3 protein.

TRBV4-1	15	CASSQATGGGETQYF
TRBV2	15	CASRGGSSGQEELFF
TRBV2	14	CASSEYRGPYEQYF
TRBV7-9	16	CASSLLQGLDKNIQYF
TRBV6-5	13	CASSLQANEKLFF
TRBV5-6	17	CASSLDLAGGSTDTQYF
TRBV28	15	CASSIGQGDNSPLHF
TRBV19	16	CASSIMGLANTDTQYF
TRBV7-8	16	CASSLALRQGGTEAFF
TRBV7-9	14	CASSPTGQGGELFF
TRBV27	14	CASSHDRDGQPQHF
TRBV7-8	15	CASSSSGRAGETQYF
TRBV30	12	CAWSEQRTEAFF
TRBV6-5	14	CASSYRSGQTPLHF
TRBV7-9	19	CASSLGRALIAGDWETQYF
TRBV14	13	CASSQVGADTQYF
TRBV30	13	CAWSPPVNTEAFF
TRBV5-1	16	CASSLAEAGVPYEQYF
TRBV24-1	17	CATSDSKSTGGPQVQYF
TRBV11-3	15	CASSAPGTGAGELFF
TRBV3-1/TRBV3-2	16	CASSQDLAGAHNEQFF
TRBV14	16	CASSTRTENCNQPQHF
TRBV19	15	CASSLQFTNTGELFF
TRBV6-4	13	CASSDSSNNEQFF
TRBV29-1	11	CSAGQTYEQYF
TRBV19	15	CASSIERGGADTQYF
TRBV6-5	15	CASGPIGRSAGELFF
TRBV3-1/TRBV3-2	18	CASSQERPYRDTGNTIYF
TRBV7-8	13	CASSLGELNEQFF
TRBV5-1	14	CASSSTAMNTEAFF
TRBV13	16	CASSTILAGGQETQYF
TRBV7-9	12	CASSRGAYEQFF
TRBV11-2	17	CASSRGSTGGWTDTQYF
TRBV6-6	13	CASSFGQNTEAFF
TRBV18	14	CASSWGPPGGEQYF